This T cell receptor beta chain was identified during a study of blood T cell repertoires in COVID-19. Study information: Specimens from acute and convalescent COVID-19 originated in the United States, Italy and Spain. Sample material is recorded as cDNA or gDNA derived from T cells, B-cell-depleted T cells, or PBMCs.

The table came from immunoSEQ multiplex PCR; TCRdb's copy has only in-frame clones and leaves some out. Of around 150,000 clones listed, 80% are singletons. The CDR3 has 13 amino acids. V trimming: 6 bases; J trimming: 9 bases; junction bases outside the gene matches: 12. Germline CDR1 is SQVTM and CDR2 is ANQGSEA. Sequences were obtained from PBMCs or T cells enriched from blood (not recorded which). The origin of this receptor is an older woman who had recovered from COVID-19. V and J are TRBV29-1 and TRBJ1-2; 8 nucleotides align to TRBD1. The CDR3 DNA sequence: TGCAGCGTGGACATAGGACAGGGCCTTAGCTACACCTTC. This encodes CSVDIGQGLSYTF.